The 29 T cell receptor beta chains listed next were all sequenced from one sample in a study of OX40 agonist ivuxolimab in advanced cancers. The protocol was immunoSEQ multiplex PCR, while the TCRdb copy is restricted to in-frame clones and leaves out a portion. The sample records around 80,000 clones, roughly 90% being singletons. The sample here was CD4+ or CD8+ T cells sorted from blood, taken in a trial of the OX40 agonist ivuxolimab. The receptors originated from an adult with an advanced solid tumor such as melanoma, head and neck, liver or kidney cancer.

DNA for the CDR3: TGTGCCAGCAGTGTTCTGACAGGGGCTAATGACGAGCAGTACTTC. Translating gives CASSVLTGANDEQYF. V usage is TRBV6-1 and J usage is TRBJ2-7; 8 nucleotides align to TRBD1. Germline trimming cut 4 bases from V and 5 bases from J; bases unmatched to any gene: 10. In germline, CDR1 is MNHNS, CDR2 SASEGT. CDR3 size: 15 residues.

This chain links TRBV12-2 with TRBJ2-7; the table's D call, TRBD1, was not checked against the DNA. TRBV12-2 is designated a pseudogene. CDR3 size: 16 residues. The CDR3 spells CASRLEGPGINYEQYF. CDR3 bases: TGTGCAAGTCGCTTAGAAGGGCCAGGGATAAACTACGAGCAGTACTTC.

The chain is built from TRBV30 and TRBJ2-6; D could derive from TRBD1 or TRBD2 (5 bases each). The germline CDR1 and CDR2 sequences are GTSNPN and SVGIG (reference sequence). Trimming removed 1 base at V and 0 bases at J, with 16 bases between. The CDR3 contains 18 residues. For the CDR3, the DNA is TGTGCCTGGAGTGACCCGGGACGGCGGTTCTCTGGGGCCAACGTCCTGACTTTC. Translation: CAWSDPGRRFSGANVLTF.

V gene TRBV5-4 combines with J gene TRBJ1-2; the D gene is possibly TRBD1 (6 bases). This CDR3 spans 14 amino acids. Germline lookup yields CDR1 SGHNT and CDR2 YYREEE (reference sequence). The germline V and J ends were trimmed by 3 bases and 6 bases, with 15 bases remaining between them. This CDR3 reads CASSSGTRGDGYTF. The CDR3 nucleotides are TGTGCCAGCAGCTCCGGGACAAGGGGAGATGGCTACACCTTC.

CDR3 amino acids: CASSESGASPLHF. The CDR3 DNA sequence: TGCGCCAGCAGTGAGTCGGGAGCTTCACCCCTCCACTTT. The rearrangement links TRBV10-1 to TRBJ1-6, with D unresolved. V gave up 0 bases and J gave up 9 bases, with 6 bases separating them. Germline CDR1 is WNHNN and CDR2 is SYGVQD (reference sequence). CDR3 length: 13 amino acids.

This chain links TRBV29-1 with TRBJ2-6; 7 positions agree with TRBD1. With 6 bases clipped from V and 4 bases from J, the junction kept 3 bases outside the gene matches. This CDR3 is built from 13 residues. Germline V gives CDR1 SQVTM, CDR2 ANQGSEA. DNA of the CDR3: TGCAGCGTAGGGACAGCCGGGGCCAACGTCCTGACTTTC. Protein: CSVGTAGANVLTF.

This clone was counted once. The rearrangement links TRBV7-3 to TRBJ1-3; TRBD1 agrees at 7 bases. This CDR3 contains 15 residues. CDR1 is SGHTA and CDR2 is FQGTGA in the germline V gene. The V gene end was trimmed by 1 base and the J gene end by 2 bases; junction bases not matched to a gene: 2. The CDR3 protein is CASSLSGTAGNTIYF. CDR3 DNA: TGTGCCAGCAGCTTAAGTGGGACAGCTGGAAACACCATATATTTT.

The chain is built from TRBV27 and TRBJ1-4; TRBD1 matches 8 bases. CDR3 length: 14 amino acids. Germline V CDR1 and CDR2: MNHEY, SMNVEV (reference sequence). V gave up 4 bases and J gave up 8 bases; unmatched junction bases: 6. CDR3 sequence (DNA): TGTGCCAGCAGTTCTGACAGGGGCCACGAAAAACTGTTTTTT. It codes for CASSSDRGHEKLFF.

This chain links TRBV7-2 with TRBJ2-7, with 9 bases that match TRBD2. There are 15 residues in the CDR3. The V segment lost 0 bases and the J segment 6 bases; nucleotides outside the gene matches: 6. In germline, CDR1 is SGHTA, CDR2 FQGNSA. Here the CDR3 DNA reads TGTGCCAGCAGCTTAGCGCGGTTAGCGGGAGCCGAGCAGTACTTC. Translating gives CASSLARLAGAEQYF.

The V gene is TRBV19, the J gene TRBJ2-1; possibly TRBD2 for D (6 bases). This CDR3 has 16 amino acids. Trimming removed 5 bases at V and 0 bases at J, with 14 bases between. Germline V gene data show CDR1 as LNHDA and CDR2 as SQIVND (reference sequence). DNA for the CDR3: TGTGCCAGTAGTGGCGGGACCCCTGCCTCCTACAATGAGCAGTTCTTC. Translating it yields CASSGGTPASYNEQFF.

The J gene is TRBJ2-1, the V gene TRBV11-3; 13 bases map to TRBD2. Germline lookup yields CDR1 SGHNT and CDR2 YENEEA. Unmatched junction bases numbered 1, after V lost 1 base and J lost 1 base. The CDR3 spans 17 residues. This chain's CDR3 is CASSLGTSGSSYNEQFF. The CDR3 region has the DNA TGTGCCAGCAGCTTAGGGACTAGCGGGAGTTCCTACAATGAGCAGTTCTTC.

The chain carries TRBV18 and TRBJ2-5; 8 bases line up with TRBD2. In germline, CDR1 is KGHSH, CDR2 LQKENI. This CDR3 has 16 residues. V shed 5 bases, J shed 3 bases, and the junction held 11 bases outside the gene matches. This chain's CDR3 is CASSSTGLGGKETQYF. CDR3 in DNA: TGTGCCAGCTCATCTACGGGACTAGGGGGGAAAGAGACCCAGTACTTC.

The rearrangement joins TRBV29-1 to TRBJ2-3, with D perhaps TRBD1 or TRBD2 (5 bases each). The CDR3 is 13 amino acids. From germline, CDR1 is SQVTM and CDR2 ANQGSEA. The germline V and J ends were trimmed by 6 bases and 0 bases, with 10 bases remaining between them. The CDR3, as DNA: TGCAGCGTGGGGGAAATCAGCACAGATACGCAGTATTTT. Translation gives CSVGEISTDTQYF.

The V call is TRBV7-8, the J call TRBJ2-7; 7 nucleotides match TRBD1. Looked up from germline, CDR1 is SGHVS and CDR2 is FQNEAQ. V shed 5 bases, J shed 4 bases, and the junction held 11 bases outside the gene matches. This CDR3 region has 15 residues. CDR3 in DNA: TGTGCCAGCAGCCAGAGACAGGGTGGTACGTACGAGCAGTACTTC. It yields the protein CASSQRQGGTYEQYF.

The CDR3 DNA sequence: TGCAGCGTTTCGGCAGGGTCGGATCAGCCCCAGCATTTT. Encoded protein: CSVSAGSDQPQHF. The V and J genes are TRBV29-1 and TRBJ1-5; D possibly corresponds to TRBD1 (5 bases). The ends were cut back, 5 bases at V and 5 bases at J, with 13 bases in the middle. Germline loops: CDR1 SQVTM, CDR2 ANQGSEA. The CDR3 totals 13 residues.

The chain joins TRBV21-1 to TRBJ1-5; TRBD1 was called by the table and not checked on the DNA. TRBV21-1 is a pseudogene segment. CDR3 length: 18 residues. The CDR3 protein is CASSKLRDRGRGNQPQHF. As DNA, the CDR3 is TGTGCCAGCAGCAAACTCCGGGACAGGGGACGTGGCAATCAGCCCCAGCATTTT.

The CDR3 region is CASSQPTSRVKLFF. The CDR3 bases are TGCGCCAGCAGTCAACCGACCTCTCGAGTAAAACTGTTTTTT. J is TRBJ1-4 and V is TRBV23-1; no clear D gene. TRBV23-1 is placed among ORFs of uncertain function. Trimming took off 2 bases at V and 10 bases at J, with 14 bases between the two ends. The CDR3 runs to 14 residues.

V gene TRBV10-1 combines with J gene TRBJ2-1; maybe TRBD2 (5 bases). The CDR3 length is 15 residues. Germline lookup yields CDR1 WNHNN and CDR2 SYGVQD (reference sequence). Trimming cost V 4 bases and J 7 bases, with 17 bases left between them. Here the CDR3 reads CASSALANEDNEQFF. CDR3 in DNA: TGCGCCAGCAGTGCCCTAGCAAACGAGGATAATGAGCAGTTCTTC.

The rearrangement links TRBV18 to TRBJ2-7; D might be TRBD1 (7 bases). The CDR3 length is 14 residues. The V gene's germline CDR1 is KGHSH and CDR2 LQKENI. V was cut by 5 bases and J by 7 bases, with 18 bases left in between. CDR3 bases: TGTGCCAGCTCAAGGGACAGCCGGGAGAGTGAGCAGTACTTC. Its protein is CASSRDSRESEQYF.

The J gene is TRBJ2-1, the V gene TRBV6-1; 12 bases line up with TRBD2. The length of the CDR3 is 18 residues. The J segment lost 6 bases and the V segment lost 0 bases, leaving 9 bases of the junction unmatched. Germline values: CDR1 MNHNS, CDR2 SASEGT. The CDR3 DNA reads TGTGCCAGCAGTGAAGCCGGAGCTAGCGGGGGGGCCACCAATGAGCAGTTCTTC. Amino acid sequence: CASSEAGASGGATNEQFF.

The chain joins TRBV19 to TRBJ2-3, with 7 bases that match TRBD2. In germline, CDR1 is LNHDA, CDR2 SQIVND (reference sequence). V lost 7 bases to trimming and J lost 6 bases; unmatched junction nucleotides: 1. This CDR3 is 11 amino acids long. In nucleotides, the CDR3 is TGTGCCAGTACCGGGAGGGATACGCAGTATTTT. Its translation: CASTGRDTQYF.

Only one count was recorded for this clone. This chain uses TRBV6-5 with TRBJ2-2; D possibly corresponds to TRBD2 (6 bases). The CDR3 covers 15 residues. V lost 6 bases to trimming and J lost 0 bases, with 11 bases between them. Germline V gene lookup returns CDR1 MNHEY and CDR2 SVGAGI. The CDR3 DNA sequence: TGTGCCAGCAGCCCACTAGCAACGAACACCGGGGAGCTGTTTTTT. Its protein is CASSPLATNTGELFF.

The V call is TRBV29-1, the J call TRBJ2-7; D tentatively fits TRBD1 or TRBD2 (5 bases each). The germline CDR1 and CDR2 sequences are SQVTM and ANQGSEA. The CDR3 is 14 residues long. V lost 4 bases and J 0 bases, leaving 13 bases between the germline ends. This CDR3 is CSVAWDEYSYEQYF. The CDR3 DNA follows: TGCAGCGTTGCCTGGGACGAATACTCCTACGAGCAGTACTTC.

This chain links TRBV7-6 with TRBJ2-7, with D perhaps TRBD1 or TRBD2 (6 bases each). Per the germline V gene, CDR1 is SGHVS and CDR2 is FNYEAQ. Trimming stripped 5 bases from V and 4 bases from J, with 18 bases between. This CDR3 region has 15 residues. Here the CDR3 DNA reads TGTGCCAGCAGCCTAGGGGGGACCGCTTCTTACGAGCAGTACTTC. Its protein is CASSLGGTASYEQYF.

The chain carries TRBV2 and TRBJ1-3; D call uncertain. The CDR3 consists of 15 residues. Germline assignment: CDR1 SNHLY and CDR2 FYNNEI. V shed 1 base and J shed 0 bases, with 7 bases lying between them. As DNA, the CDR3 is TGTGCCAGCAGTGAAGGCCCCATCTCTGGAAACACCATATATTTT. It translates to CASSEGPISGNTIYF.

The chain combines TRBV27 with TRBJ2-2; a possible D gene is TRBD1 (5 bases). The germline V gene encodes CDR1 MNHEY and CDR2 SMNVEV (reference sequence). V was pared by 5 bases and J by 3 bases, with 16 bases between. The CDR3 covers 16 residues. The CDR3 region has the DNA TGTGCCAGCAGTGAATTTGGGGCAGGTGACACCGGGGAGCTGTTTTTT. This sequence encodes CASSEFGAGDTGELFF.

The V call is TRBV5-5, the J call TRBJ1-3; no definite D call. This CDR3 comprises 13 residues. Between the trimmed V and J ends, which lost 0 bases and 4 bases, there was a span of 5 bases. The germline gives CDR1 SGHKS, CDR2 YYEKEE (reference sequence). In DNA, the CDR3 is TGTGCCAGCAGCTTGGTGCCCGGAAACACCATATATTTT. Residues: CASSLVPGNTIYF.

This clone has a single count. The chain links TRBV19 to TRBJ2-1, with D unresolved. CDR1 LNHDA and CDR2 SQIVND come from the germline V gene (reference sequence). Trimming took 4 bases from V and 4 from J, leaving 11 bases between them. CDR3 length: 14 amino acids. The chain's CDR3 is CASSRDGQYNEQFF. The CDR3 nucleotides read TGTGCCAGTAGTAGAGACGGTCAATACAATGAGCAGTTCTTC.

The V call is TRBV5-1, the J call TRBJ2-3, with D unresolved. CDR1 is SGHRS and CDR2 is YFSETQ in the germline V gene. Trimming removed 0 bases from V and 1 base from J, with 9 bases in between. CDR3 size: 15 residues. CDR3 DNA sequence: TGCGCCAGCAGCTTGGGAGGCGTGGGCACAGATACGCAGTATTTT. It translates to CASSLGGVGTDTQYF. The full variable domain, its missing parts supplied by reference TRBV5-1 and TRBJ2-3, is KAGVTQTPRYLIKTRGQQVTLSCSPISGHRSVSWYQQTPGQGLQFLFEYFSETQRNKGNFPGRFSGRQFSNSRSEMNVSTLELGDSALYLCASSLGGVGTDTQYFGPGTRLTVL.